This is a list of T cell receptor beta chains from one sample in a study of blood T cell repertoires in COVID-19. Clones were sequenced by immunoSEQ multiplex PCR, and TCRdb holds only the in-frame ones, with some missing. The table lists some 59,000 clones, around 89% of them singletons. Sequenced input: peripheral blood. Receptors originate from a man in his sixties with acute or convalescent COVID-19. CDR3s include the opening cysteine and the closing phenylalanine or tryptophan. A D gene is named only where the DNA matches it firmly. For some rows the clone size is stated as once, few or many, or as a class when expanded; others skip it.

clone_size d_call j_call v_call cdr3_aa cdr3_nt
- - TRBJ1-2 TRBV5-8 CASSLGGILDYGYTF TGTGCCAGCAGCTTGGGAGGGATTCTGGACTATGGCTACACCTTC
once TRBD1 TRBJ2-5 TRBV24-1 CATSDPGQGAWETQYF TGTGCCACCAGTGACCCTGGACAGGGGGCGTGGGAGACCCAGTACTTC
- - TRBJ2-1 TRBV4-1 CASSQDSGEPLYNEQFF TGCGCCAGCAGCCAAGATTCGGGGGAGCCCCTCTACAATGAGCAGTTCTTC
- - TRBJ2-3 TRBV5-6 CASSLAVIGDGTDTQYF TGTGCCAGCAGCTTGGCCGTCATAGGGGATGGCACAGATACGCAGTATTTT
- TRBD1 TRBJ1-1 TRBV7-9 CASSLGPDRGNTEAFF TGTGCCAGCAGCTTAGGGCCGGACAGGGGGAACACTGAAGCTTTCTTT
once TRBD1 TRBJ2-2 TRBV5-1 CASSWGDRVSGELFF TGCGCCAGCAGCTGGGGGGACAGGGTGTCCGGGGAGCTGTTTTTT
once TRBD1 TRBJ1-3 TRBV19 CATRDSFSGNTIYF TGTGCCACCAGGGACAGTTTCTCTGGAAACACCATATATTTT
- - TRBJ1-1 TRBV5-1 CASSKGVAWGNTEAFF TGCGCCAGCAGCAAAGGGGTCGCCTGGGGGAACACTGAAGCTTTCTTT
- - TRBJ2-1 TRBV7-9 CASSLVDGDRQFF TGTGCCAGCAGCTTAGTTGACGGGGATCGGCAGTTCTTC
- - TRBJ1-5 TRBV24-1 CATHPGRSNQPQHF TGTGCCACCCACCCAGGGAGGAGCAATCAGCCCCAGCATTTT
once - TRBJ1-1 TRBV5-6 CASSLAGGGTDTEAFF TGTGCCAGCAGCTTGGCCGGGGGAGGAACGGACACTGAAGCTTTCTTT
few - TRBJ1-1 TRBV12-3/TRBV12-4 CASSGTGLAEAFF TGTGCCAGCAGCGGAACAGGCTTGGCTGAAGCTTTCTTT
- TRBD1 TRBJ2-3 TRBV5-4 CASSLDANRGPIDTQYF TGTGCCAGCAGCTTGGACGCGAACAGGGGGCCGATAGATACGCAGTATTTT
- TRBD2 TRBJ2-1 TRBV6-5 CASSRTSGGRYEQFF TGTGCCAGCAGTAGGACTAGCGGGGGGAGGTATGAGCAGTTCTTC
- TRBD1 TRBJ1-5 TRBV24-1 CATSEPGTGGQQPQHF TGTGCCACCAGTGAGCCAGGGACAGGGGGCCAACAGCCCCAGCATTTT
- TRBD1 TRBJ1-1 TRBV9 CASSVEDREGTEAFF TGTGCCAGCAGCGTAGAGGACAGGGAAGGCACTGAAGCTTTCTTT
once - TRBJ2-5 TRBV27 CASLEAQYF TGTGCCAGCCTGGAGGCCCAGTACTTC
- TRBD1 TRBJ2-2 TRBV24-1 CATSGAGGSTGELFF TGTGCCACCAGTGGGGCAGGGGGCAGCACCGGGGAGCTGTTTTTT
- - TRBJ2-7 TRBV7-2 CASSLRQVYEQYF TGTGCCAGCAGCTTGCGACAGGTTTACGAGCAGTACTTC
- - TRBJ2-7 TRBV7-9 CASSRGLMNYEQYF TGTGCCAGCAGCCGTGGACTTATGAACTACGAGCAGTACTTC
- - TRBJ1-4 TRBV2 CASSDRGLEEKLFF TGTGCCAGCAGTGACAGGGGCCTCGAGGAAAAACTGTTTTTT
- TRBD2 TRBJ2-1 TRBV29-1 CSVETGTSGGYNEQFF TGCAGCGTTGAAACCGGGACTAGCGGGGGTTACAATGAGCAGTTCTTC
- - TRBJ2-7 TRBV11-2 CASSFNTYEQYF TGTGCCAGCAGCTTTAACACCTACGAGCAGTACTTC
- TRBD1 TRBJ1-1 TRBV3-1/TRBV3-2 CASSQGSSGGSGTEAFF TGTGCCAGCAGCCAAGGCTCCTCAGGGGGATCGGGGACTGAAGCTTTCTTT
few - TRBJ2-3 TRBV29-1 CSVGAGTDTQYF TGCAGCGTGGGGGCAGGCACAGATACGCAGTATTTT
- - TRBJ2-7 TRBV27 CASSLPQYEQYF TGTGCCAGCAGTTTGCCGCAGTACGAGCAGTACTTC
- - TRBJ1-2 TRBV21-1 CASSKTRDRDHGYTF TGTGCCAGCAGCAAAACGCGGGACAGGGATCATGGCTACACCTTC